One and the same sample provided the 11 T cell receptor beta chains below, sequenced in a study of blood T cell repertoires in COVID-19. Sequenced by immunoSEQ multiplex PCR; TCRdb stores in-frame clones only, minus some. The table has over 200,000 clones, roughly 88% seen once. Sequenced material: peripheral blood. These TCRs come from a man between 35 and 55 years old with acute or convalescent COVID-19.

This rearrangement joins TRBV4-1 to TRBJ1-2, with TRBD1 matching 7 bases. The CDR3 is made up of 15 amino acids. CDR1 MGHRA and CDR2 YSYEKL come from the germline V gene. V gave up 1 base and J gave up 4 bases; unmatched junction bases: 6. The CDR3: CASSQGTGAAYGYTF. CDR3 in DNA: TGCGCCAGCAGCCAAGGAACAGGGGCGGCCTATGGCTACACCTTC.

The chain is built from TRBV6-5 and TRBJ1-2; tentatively, D is TRBD1 (6 bases). This CDR3 contains 14 residues. The germline V gene has CDR1 MNHEY and CDR2 SVGAGI. V lost 2 bases and J 0 bases, leaving 7 bases between the germline ends. CDR3 loop: CASSYEGANYGYTF. The CDR3 DNA is TGTGCCAGCAGTTACGAGGGGGCTAACTATGGCTACACCTTC.

The V call is TRBV6-4, the J call TRBJ2-1; 10 positions match TRBD2. Germline lookup yields CDR1 MRHNA and CDR2 SNTAGT. V gave up 1 base and J gave up 3 bases; unmatched junction bases: 3. The CDR3 runs to 16 residues. This chain's CDR3 is CASSDFSSGSYNEQFF. Written as DNA, the CDR3 is TGTGCCAGCAGTGACTTCTCTAGCGGGAGCTACAATGAGCAGTTCTTC.

The chain combines TRBV7-9 with TRBJ2-5, with D possibly being TRBD2 (6 bases). Trimming cost V 5 bases and J 5 bases, with 9 bases left between them. There are 12 residues in the CDR3. Germline assignment: CDR1 SEHNR and CDR2 FQNEAQ (reference sequence). CDR3 coding DNA: TGTGCCAGCAGCGCGGAGGGTGAGACCCAGTACTTC. Protein sequence: CASSAEGETQYF.

The rearrangement uses TRBV6-2 or TRBV6-3 and TRBJ1-1; D remains unclear. There are 14 residues in the CDR3. Trimming left V 6 bases short and J 5 bases short, with 16 bases between. Germline V gene data show CDR1 as MNHEY and CDR2 as SVGEGT. The CDR3 here is CASSPSSGRTEAFF. CDR3 sequence (DNA): TGTGCCAGCAGCCCAAGCTCGGGGAGGACTGAAGCTTTCTTT.

The rearrangement joins TRBV28 to TRBJ2-7; D might be TRBD1 (5 bases). Trimming stripped 1 base from V and 2 bases from J, with 21 bases between. CDR1 MDHEN and CDR2 SYDVKM come from the germline V gene. The CDR3 totals 18 residues. CDR3 protein: CASSLFKNRRIIPYEQYF. The CDR3 nucleotides are TGTGCCAGCAGTTTATTCAAAAACAGGAGAATTATCCCCTACGAGCAGTACTTC.

Only a few counts were recorded for this clone. V and J are TRBV7-9 and TRBJ1-6, with a possible D match to TRBD1 (6 bases). V lost 4 bases and J 0 bases, leaving 7 bases between the germline ends. CDR1 SEHNR and CDR2 FQNEAQ come from the germline V gene (reference sequence). The CDR3 has 15 residues. CDR3 sequence reads: CASSSDSSYNSPLHF. DNA for the CDR3: TGTGCCAGCAGCTCGGACAGCTCCTATAATTCACCCCTCCACTTT.

The chain links TRBV2 to TRBJ2-7; 7 bases align to TRBD2. V was pared by 6 bases and J by 7 bases, with 12 bases of the junction left unmatched. The CDR3 consists of 14 residues. Germline lookup yields CDR1 SNHLY and CDR2 FYNNEI. CDR3 residues: CASRGPGEGREQYF. CDR3 DNA: TGTGCCAGCAGAGGCCCGGGGGAGGGGCGGGAGCAGTACTTC.

With regard to this clone: This may stem from a read error, because a much larger clone lies one nucleotide away. The V gene is TRBV7-7, the J gene TRBJ2-1; TRBD1 is a possible D gene (5 bases). Germline CDR1 and CDR2: SSHAT and FNYEAQ (reference sequence). V shed 1 base and J shed 4 bases, with 5 bases lying between them. The CDR3 totals 13 residues. The CDR3 spells CASSLGQYNEQFF. DNA for the CDR3: TGTGCCAGCAGCTTAGGACAGTACAATGAGCAGTTCTTC.

The table lists this clone with a count of one. The chain is built from TRBV19 and TRBJ2-7; TRBD2 matches at 9 bases. This CDR3 has 17 residues. CDR1 is LNHDA and CDR2 is SQIVND in the germline V gene (reference sequence). J gave up 3 bases and V 7 bases, and 16 bases lay outside the gene matches. CDR3 residues: CASTPGFSGRMVYEQYF. The CDR3 DNA is TGTGCCAGTACCCCGGGGTTTAGCGGGAGAATGGTCTACGAGCAGTACTTC.

J is TRBJ2-1 and V is TRBV5-1; TRBD1 aligns across 9 bases. CDR1 and CDR2 (germline): SGHRS, YFSETQ. The ends lost 6 bases at V and 7 bases at J; junction bases unmatched: 11. The CDR3 contains 15 residues. The CDR3 DNA follows: TGCGCCAGCATGGGGGGACAGGGCCGTTGGAATGAGCAGTTCTTC. It yields the protein CASMGGQGRWNEQFF.